The text below deals with one TCR beta chain. Generated by immunoSEQ multiplex PCR, the TCRdb table keeps only in-frame clones and is missing some. The data hold about 700,000 clones, with over 65% observed a single time. The sample is drawn from a study of shared clonotypes between healthy human individuals. With 4 bases clipped from V and 1 base from J, the junction kept 6 bases outside the gene matches. The germline V gene encodes CDR1 SGDLS and CDR2 YYNGEE. The CDR3 sequence is 15 residues long. Sequencing was carried out using memory CD4+ T cells sorted from blood. As to subset: CD45RA-negative fraction. The chain couples TRBV9 to TRBJ2-5, with 8 bases lining up with TRBD1. This receptor was taken from a young woman in good health. CDR3 sequence: CASSPGTGAQETQYF. In DNA form, the CDR3 reads TGTGCCAGCAGCCCGGGGACAGGAGCCCAAGAGACCCAGTACTTC.